This T cell receptor (beta chain) is drawn from a study of cytomegalovirus exposure and HLA in healthy donors. Despite likely unrecorded immune exposures, the donors were nominally healthy at the time of sampling. The CDR3 is made up of 14 amino acids. The V end lost 0 bases, the J end lost 10 bases, and 10 bases lay between the germline ends. The germline CDR1 and CDR2 sequences are KGHSH and LQKENI. Researchers ran the PCR with 60 Vbeta and 13 Jbeta primers. Produced via immunoSEQ multiplex PCR; TCRdb's table is partial and in-frame only. The table shows about 120,000 clones, with 80% occurring only once.

Sequencing was done on a sample of PBMCs. The chain carries TRBV18 and TRBJ1-6, with a weak D call TRBD1 (5 bases). The receptor comes from a female donor in good health and CMV-seropositive. This CDR3 is CASSPPAGNSPLHF. In DNA form, the CDR3 reads TGTGCCAGCTCACCACCGGCAGGGAACTCACCCCTCCACTTT.